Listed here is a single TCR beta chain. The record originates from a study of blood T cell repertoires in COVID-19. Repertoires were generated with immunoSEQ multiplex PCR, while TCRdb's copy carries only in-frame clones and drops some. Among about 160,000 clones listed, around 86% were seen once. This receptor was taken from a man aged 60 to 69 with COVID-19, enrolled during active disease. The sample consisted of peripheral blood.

Here the CDR3 DNA reads TGTGCCAGCAGCTTCGGACAGCGCACAGATACGCAGTATTTT. Translating gives CASSFGQRTDTQYF. V and J are TRBV7-3 and TRBJ2-3, with a weak D call TRBD1 (6 bases). Germline V lookup: CDR1 SGHTA, CDR2 FQGTGA. CDR3 length: 14 amino acids. The germline V and J ends were trimmed by 3 bases and 1 base, with 8 bases remaining between them. The variable domain in full, completed from reference TRBV7-3 and TRBJ2-3, reads GAGVSQTPSNKVTEKGKYVELRCDPISGHTALYWYRQSLGQGPEFLIYFQGTGAADDSGLPNDRFFAVRPEGSVSTLKIQRTERGDSAVYLCASSFGQRTDTQYFGPGTRLTVL.